The clone carrying this T cell receptor beta chain was seen more than once but under ten times. Its matching antigen is unknown. This entry belongs to a study of graft-versus-host responses after intestinal transplantation. The data were produced by immunoSEQ multiplex PCR, yet TCRdb's version contains in-frame clones alone and is incomplete. The repertoire holds approximately 85,000 clones, roughly 91% seen once, with around 1.1% in the top ten. CDR1 is SGHDN and CDR2 is FVKESK in the germline V gene. CDR3 length: 15 residues. Trimming removed 4 bases from V and 1 base from J, with 10 bases in between. General observations from the study: Investigators detected GvH clones in recipient marrow, with some emerging earlier in ileum or blood.

Sample: unstimulated CD8+ T cells sorted from spleen or lymph node cells, taken before transplant. The rearrangement joins TRBV14 to TRBJ2-2; weak D call: TRBD2 (5 bases). The sequence was collected from a human donor who was the organ donor for an intestinal transplant. DNA for the CDR3: TGTGCCAGCAGCCTAGCGCGATTGAACACCGGGGAGCTGTTTTTT. The encoded protein is CASSLARLNTGELFF.